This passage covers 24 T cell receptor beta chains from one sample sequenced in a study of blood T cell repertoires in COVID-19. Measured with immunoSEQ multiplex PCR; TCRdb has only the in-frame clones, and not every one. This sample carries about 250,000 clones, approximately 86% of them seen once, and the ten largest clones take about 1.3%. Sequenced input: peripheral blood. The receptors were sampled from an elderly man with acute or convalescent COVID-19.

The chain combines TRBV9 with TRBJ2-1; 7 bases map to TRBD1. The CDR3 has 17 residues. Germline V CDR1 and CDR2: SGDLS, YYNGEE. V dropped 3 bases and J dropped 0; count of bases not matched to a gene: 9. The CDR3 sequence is CASSARGGPSSYNEQFF. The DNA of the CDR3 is TGTGCCAGCAGCGCCCGAGGGGGCCCAAGCTCCTACAATGAGCAGTTCTTC.

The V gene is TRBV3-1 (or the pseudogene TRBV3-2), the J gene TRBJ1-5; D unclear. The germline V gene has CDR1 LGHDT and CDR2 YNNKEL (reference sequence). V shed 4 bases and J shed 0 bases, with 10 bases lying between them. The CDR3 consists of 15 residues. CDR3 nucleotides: TGTGCCAGCAGCCCCGTGCCAGTTAGCAATCAGCCCCAGCATTTT. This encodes CASSPVPVSNQPQHF.

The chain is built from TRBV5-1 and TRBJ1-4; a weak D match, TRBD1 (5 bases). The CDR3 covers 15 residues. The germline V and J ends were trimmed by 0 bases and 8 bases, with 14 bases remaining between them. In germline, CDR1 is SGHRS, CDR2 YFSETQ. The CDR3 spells CASSLAPTATEKLFF. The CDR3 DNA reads TGCGCCAGCAGCTTGGCACCGACAGCAACAGAAAAACTGTTTTTT.

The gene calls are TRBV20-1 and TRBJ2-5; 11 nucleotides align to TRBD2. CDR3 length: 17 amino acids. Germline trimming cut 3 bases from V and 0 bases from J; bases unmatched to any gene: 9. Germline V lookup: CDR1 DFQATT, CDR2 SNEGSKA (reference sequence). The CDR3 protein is CSASTLAGGGHQETQYF. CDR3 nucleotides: TGCAGTGCTAGTACATTAGCGGGAGGGGGCCACCAAGAGACCCAGTACTTC.

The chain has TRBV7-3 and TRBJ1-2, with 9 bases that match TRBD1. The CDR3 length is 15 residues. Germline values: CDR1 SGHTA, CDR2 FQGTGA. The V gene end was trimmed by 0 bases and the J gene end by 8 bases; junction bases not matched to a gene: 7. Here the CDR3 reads CASSLTGQGGGGYTF. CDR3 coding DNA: TGTGCCAGCAGCTTAACGGGACAGGGCGGAGGAGGCTACACCTTC.

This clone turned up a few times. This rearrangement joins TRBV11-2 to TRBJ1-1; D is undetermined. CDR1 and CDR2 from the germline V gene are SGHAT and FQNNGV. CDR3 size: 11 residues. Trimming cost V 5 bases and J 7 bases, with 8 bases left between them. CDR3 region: CASSSRVEAFF. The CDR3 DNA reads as TGTGCCAGCAGCAGCCGGGTTGAAGCTTTCTTT. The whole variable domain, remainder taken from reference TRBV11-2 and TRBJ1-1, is EAGVAQSPRYKIIEKRQSVAFWCNPISGHATLYWYQQILGQGPKLLIQFQNNGVVDDSQLPKDRFSAERLKGVDSTLKIQPAKLEDSAVYLCASSSRVEAFFGQGTRLTVV.

The CDR3 is CASSATGEYSPLHF. The CDR3 DNA sequence: TGTGCCAGCAGCGCGACAGGGGAGTATTCACCCCTCCACTTT. The genes are TRBV5-4 and TRBJ1-6, with 8 bases aligning to TRBD1. V lost 4 bases, J lost 8 bases, and 5 bases stayed unmatched. The CDR3 has 14 residues. Germline CDR1 reads SGHNT; CDR2 reads YYREEE (reference sequence). Looking up the rest from reference TRBV5-4 and TRBJ1-6 gives the full variable domain: ETGVTQSPTHLIKTRGQQVTLRCSSQSGHNTVSWYQQALGQGPQFIFQYYREEENGRGNFPPRFSGLQFPNYSSELNVNALELDDSALYLCASSATGEYSPLHFGNGTRLTVT.

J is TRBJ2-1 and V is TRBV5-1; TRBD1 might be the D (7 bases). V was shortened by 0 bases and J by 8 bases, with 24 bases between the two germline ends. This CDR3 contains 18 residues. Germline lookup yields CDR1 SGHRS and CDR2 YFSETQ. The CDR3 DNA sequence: TGCGCCAGCAGCTTGGGTTACCGACAGGGAGGTGGTATCGATGAGCAGTTCTTC. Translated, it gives CASSLGYRQGGGIDEQFF.

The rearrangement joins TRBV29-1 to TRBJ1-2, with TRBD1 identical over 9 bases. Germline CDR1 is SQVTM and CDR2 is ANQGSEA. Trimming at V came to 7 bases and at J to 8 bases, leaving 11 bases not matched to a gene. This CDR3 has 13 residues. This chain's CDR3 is CSAQKTGGDGYTF. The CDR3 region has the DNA TGCAGCGCCCAGAAAACAGGGGGCGACGGCTACACCTTC. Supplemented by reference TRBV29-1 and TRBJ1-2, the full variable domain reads SAVISQKPSRDICQRGTSLTIQCQVDSQVTMMFWYRQQPGQSLTLIATANQGSEATYESGFVIDKFPISRPNLTFSTLTVSNMSPEDSSIYLCSAQKTGGDGYTFGSGTRLTVV.

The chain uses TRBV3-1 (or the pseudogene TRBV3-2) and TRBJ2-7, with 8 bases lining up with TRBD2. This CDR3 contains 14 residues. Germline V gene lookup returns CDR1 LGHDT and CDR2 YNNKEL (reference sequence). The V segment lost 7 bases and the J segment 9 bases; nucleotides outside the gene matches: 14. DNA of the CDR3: TGTGCCAGCACCAACCACGGGAGGGCATCCGTGCAGTACTTC. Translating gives CASTNHGRASVQYF.

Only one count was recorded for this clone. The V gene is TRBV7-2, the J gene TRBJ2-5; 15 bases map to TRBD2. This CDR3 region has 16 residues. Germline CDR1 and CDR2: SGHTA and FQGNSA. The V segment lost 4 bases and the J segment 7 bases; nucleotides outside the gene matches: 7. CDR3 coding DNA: TGTGCCAGCAGCTCCCGGACTAGCGGGGGGGCTGGGACCCAGTACTTC. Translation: CASSSRTSGGAGTQYF.

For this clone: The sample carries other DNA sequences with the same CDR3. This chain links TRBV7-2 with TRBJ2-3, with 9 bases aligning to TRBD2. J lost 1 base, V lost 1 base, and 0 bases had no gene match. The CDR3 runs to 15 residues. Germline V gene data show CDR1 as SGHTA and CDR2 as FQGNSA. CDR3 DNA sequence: TGTGCCAGCAGCTTAGGCGGGAGGGGCACAGATACGCAGTATTTT. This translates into CASSLGGRGTDTQYF. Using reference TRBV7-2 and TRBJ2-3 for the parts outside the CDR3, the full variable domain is GAGVSQSPSNKVTEKGKDVELRCDPISGHTALYWYRQSLGQGLEFLIYFQGNSAPDKSGLPSDRFSAERTGGSVSTLTIQRTQQEDSAVYLCASSLGGRGTDTQYFGPGTRLTVL.

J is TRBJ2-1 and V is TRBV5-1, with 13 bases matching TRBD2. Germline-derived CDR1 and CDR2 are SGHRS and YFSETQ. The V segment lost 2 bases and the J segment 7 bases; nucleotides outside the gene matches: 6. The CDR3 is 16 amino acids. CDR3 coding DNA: TGCGCCAGCAGCTTAAATCCGGGACTAGCGGGAAATGAGCAGTTCTTC. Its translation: CASSLNPGLAGNEQFF.

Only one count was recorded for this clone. CDR3 nucleotide sequence: TGTGCCAGTAGTAGGACGCCGTTTTCCCGGGGAAATGAAAAACTGTTTTTT. Its translation is CASSRTPFSRGNEKLFF. V and J are TRBV19 and TRBJ1-4; D not resolved. The CDR3 runs 17 residues. Germline-derived CDR1 and CDR2 are LNHDA and SQIVND (reference sequence). The V and J ends lost 4 bases and 5 bases respectively, with 20 bases between them.

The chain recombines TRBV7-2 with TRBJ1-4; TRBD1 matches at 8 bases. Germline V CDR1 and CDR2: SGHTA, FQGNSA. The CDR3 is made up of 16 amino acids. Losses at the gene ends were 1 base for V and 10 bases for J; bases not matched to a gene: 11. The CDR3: CASSLGQGAPGGKLFF. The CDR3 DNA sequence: TGTGCCAGCAGCTTAGGGCAGGGGGCCCCTGGGGGAAAACTGTTTTTT.

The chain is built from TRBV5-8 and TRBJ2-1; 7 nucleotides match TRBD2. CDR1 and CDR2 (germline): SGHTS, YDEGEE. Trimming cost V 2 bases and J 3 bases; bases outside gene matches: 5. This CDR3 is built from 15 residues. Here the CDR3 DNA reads TGTGCCAGCAGCTTAAGGAGGGACTACTACAATGAGCAGTTCTTC. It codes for CASSLRRDYYNEQFF.

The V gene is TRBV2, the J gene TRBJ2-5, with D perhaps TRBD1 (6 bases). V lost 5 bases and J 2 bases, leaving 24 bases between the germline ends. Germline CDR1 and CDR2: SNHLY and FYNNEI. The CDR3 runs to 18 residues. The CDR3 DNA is TGTGCCAGCAGTTCTGGGTACCCCGGGACACCGACTCAAGAGACCCAGTACTTC. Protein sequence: CASSSGYPGTPTQETQYF.

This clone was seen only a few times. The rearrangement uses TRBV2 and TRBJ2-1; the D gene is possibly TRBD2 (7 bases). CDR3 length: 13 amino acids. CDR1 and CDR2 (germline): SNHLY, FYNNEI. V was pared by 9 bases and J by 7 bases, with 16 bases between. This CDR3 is CASATGGLNEQFF. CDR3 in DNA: TGTGCCAGTGCGACCGGGGGGCTTAATGAGCAGTTCTTC.

As DNA, the CDR3 is TGTGCCAGTAGTATTATGGGAGTCCGAAATGAGCAGTTCTTC. It is translated as CASSIMGVRNEQFF. The chain has TRBV19 and TRBJ2-1, with a possible D match to TRBD2 (5 bases). The CDR3 extends over 14 amino acids. Trimming left V 3 bases short and J 7 bases short, with 13 bases between. Germline values: CDR1 LNHDA, CDR2 SQIVND (reference sequence).

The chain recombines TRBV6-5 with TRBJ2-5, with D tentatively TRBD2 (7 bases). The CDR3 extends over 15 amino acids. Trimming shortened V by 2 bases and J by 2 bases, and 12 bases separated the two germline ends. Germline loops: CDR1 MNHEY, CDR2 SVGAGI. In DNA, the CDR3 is TGTGCCAGCAGTTACGGGGGGGCGGGACAAGAGACCCAGTACTTC. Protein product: CASSYGGAGQETQYF.

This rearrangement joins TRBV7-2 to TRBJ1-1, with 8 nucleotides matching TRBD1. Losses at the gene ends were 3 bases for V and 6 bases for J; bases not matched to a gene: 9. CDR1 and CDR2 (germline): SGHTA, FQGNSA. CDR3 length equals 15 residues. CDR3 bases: TGTGCCAGCAGCTTCTTGGGACAGGTGTCCGCTGAAGCTTTCTTT. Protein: CASSFLGQVSAEAFF.

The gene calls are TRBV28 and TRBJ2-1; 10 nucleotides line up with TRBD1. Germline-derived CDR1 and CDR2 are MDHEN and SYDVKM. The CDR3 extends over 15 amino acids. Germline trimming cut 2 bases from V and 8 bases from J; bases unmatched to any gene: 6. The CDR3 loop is CASSLPGQGSYEQFF. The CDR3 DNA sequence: TGTGCCAGCAGTTTACCGGGACAGGGGTCTTATGAGCAGTTCTTC.

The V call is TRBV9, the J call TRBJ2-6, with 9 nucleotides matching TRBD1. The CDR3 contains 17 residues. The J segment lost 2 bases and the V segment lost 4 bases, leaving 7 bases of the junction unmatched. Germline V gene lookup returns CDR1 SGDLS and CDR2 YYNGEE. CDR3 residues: CASSLRDREPGANVLTF. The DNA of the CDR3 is TGTGCCAGCAGCCTCCGGGACAGGGAGCCTGGGGCCAACGTCCTGACTTTC.

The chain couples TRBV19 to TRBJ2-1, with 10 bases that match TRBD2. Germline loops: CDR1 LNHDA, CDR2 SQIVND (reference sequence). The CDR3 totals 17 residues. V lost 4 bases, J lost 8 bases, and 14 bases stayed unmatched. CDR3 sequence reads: CASSSSRSSGGADEQFF. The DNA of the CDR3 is TGTGCCAGTAGTAGTAGCCGGTCCAGCGGGGGGGCGGATGAGCAGTTCTTC.